This T cell receptor beta chain was obtained from a study of control samples from healthy donors and cancer patients. Sequencing used immunoSEQ multiplex PCR; TCRdb keeps in-frame clones, though not all of them. The sample has fewer than 200,000 clones; around nine tenths are singletons. With V trimmed by 1 base and J by 4 bases, 3 bases remained unmatched. Germline CDR1 MNHNS, CDR2 SASEGT. There are 15 residues in the CDR3. The chain links TRBV6-1 to TRBJ1-2; 10 bases are shared with TRBD1. The specimen was blood. The clonotype originates from a young man in good health. CDR3 sequence (DNA): TGTGCCAGCAGTGAAGGACAGGGGGCGGGCTATGGCTACACCTTC. Its protein product is CASSEGQGAGYGYTF.